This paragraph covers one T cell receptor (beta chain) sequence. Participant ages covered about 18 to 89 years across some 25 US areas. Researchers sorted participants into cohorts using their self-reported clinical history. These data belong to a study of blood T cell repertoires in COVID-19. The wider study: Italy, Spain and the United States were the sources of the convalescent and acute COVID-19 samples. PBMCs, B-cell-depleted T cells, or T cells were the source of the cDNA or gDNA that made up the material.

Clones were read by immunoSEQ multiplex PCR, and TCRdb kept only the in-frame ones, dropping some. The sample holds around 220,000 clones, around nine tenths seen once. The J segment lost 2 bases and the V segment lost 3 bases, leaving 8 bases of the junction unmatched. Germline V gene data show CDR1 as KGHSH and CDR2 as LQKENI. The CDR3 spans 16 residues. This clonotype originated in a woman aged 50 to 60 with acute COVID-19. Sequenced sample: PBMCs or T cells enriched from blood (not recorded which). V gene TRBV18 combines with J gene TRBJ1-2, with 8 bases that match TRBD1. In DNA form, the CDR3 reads TGTGCCAGCTCACCGCGTGTGGGACAGGCCAACTATGGCTACACCTTC. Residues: CASSPRVGQANYGYTF.